Below, one T cell receptor beta chain is given with its context. The antigen remains undetermined. 13 Jbeta primers and 60 Vbeta primers were used for the PCR. The protocol was immunoSEQ multiplex PCR, while the TCRdb copy is restricted to in-frame clones and leaves out a portion. The sample holds about 200,000 clones. This CDR3 region has 14 residues. Germline loops: CDR1 MNHEY, CDR2 SVGAGI. V dropped 5 bases and J dropped 7 bases, with 17 bases sitting between them. This record belongs to a study of cytomegalovirus exposure and HLA in healthy donors. Findings and limits, study-wide: Exclusion applied to some V segments, including TRBV6-2 and TRBV6-3, as they were indistinguishable.

This sequence joins TRBV6-5 and TRBJ2-5; the D gene is possibly TRBD2 (6 bases). The clonotype was recovered from a boy between 10 and 17 years old in good health and CMV-seronegative. Sequencing was performed on PBMCs. The chain's CDR3 is CASSPLAGRGTQYF. The CDR3 DNA sequence: TGTGCCAGCAGTCCTCTAGCCGGGCGGGGGACCCAGTACTTC.